The next 13 T cell receptor beta chains were all read from a single sample in a study of cytomegalovirus exposure and HLA in healthy donors. Amplification used 60 Vbeta primers and 13 Jbeta primers. Produced via immunoSEQ multiplex PCR; TCRdb's table is partial and in-frame only. The table records about 130,000 clones, around four fifths of them present only once. The specimen was PBMCs. The receptors here all came from a man in his thirties or forties in good health and CMV-seronegative.

V and J are TRBV6-6 and TRBJ2-3, with TRBD1 matching 8 bases. J lost 4 bases, V lost 3 bases, and 9 bases had no gene match. The length of the CDR3 is 16 residues. Germline lookup yields CDR1 MNHNY and CDR2 SVGAGI (reference sequence). In DNA form, the CDR3 reads TGTGCCAGCAGTTATTTCTTAGGACAGGGTGCAGATACGCAGTATTTT. Translation: CASSYFLGQGADTQYF.

The V call is TRBV6-4, the J call TRBJ2-1; a weak D match, TRBD2 (5 bases). The CDR3 contains 15 residues. V lost 3 bases to trimming and J lost 4 bases, with 13 bases between them. CDR1 MRHNA and CDR2 SNTAGT come from the germline V gene. CDR3 in DNA: TGTGCCAGCAGTGATACGGACTCATCTTACAATGAGCAGTTCTTC. Amino acids: CASSDTDSSYNEQFF.

The chain joins TRBV6-5 to TRBJ1-6; possible D gene TRBD1, 6 bases. The CDR3 consists of 14 residues. The germline V gene has CDR1 MNHEY and CDR2 SVGAGI. The V end lost 6 bases, the J end lost 4 bases, and 10 bases lay between the germline ends. This chain's CDR3 is CASRPGQYNSPLHF. As DNA, the CDR3 is TGTGCCAGCAGACCGGGACAATATAATTCACCCCTCCACTTT.

The chain is built from TRBV18 and TRBJ2-7; 10 positions agree with TRBD1. This CDR3 is built from 14 residues. Germline V CDR1 and CDR2: KGHSH, LQKENI. Unmatched junction bases numbered 2, after V lost 4 bases and J lost 2 bases. This CDR3 is CASSLGTGAYEQYF. CDR3 nucleotide sequence: TGTGCCAGCTCACTTGGGACAGGGGCCTACGAGCAGTACTTC.

This clone appeared once. CDR3 DNA: TGCAGCGCCCGATGGACATTCCAAGAGACCCAGTACTTC. The encoded protein is CSARWTFQETQYF. This chain connects TRBV29-1 to TRBJ2-5; D is perhaps TRBD1 (5 bases). V lost 7 bases to trimming and J lost 1 base, with 13 bases between them. Germline V lookup: CDR1 SQVTM, CDR2 ANQGSEA. This CDR3 spans 13 amino acids.

This clone has just a few counts. The rearrangement links TRBV28 to TRBJ1-2; TRBD1 matches at 8 bases. The trim removed 5 bases at V and 4 bases at J, leaving 6 bases unmatched. Germline-derived CDR1 and CDR2 are MDHEN and SYDVKM. The CDR3 totals 14 residues. CDR3 region: CASSRQGRVYGYTF. The CDR3 nucleotides are TGTGCCAGCAGTCGACAGGGGAGAGTCTATGGCTACACCTTC.

This rearrangement joins TRBV7-2 to TRBJ1-1; D is undetermined. CDR1 SGHTA and CDR2 FQGNSA come from the germline V gene. The CDR3 sequence is 14 residues long. V lost 6 bases and J 1 base, leaving 12 bases between the germline ends. CDR3: CASRTTPPNTEAFF. In nucleotides, the CDR3 is TGTGCCAGCAGGACGACACCTCCGAACACTGAAGCTTTCTTT. The whole variable domain, remainder taken from reference TRBV7-2 and TRBJ1-1, is GAGVSQSPSNKVTEKGKDVELRCDPISGHTALYWYRQSLGQGLEFLIYFQGNSAPDKSGLPSDRFSAERTGGSVSTLTIQRTQQEDSAVYLCASRTTPPNTEAFFGQGTRLTVV.

The V gene is TRBV13, the J gene TRBJ2-7; D may be TRBD1 (6 bases). The CDR3 totals 14 residues. The germline V gene encodes CDR1 PRHDT and CDR2 FYEKMQ (reference sequence). Trimming removed 5 bases from V and 3 bases from J, with 14 bases in between. CDR3 sequence: CASSPTGRGYEQYF. DNA for the CDR3: TGTGCCAGCAGCCCCACGGGCAGGGGCTACGAGCAGTACTTC.

This chain links TRBV5-1 with TRBJ2-1; TRBD2 matches at 16 bases. Trimming took 4 bases from V and 2 from J; bases not matched to a gene: 3. Germline loops: CDR1 SGHRS, CDR2 YFSETQ. This CDR3 spans 17 amino acids. The CDR3, as DNA: TGCGCCAGCAGCGGCGGGACTAGCGGGGGGGCCTACAATGAGCAGTTCTTC. As protein: CASSGGTSGGAYNEQFF.

The chain uses TRBV18 and TRBJ1-2, with 7 bases aligning to TRBD1. Germline-derived CDR1 and CDR2 are KGHSH and LQKENI. This CDR3 has 13 amino acids. With 2 bases clipped from V and 8 bases from J, the junction kept 5 bases outside the gene matches. CDR3 coding DNA: TGTGCCAGCTCACCAGACAGGGTGAGGGGCTACACCTTC. Its translation is CASSPDRVRGYTF.

The rearrangement links TRBV27 to TRBJ2-7; 9 positions match TRBD1. The CDR3 has 14 amino acids. J was trimmed by 6 bases and V by 8 bases; bases with no gene match: 11. Germline V gene data show CDR1 as MNHEY and CDR2 as SMNVEV (reference sequence). CDR3 nucleotide sequence: TGTGCCAGCCGCAATCCCGGGACAGGGAGCGAGCAGTACTTC. Encoded protein: CASRNPGTGSEQYF.

A note on this clone: The CDR3 ends on some other residue instead of the conserved phenylalanine or tryptophan, so this is likely a read error. This rearrangement joins TRBV30 to TRBJ1-6; no reliable D call. The germline gives CDR1 GTSNPN, CDR2 SVGIG (reference sequence). Trimming took off 2 bases at V and 6 bases at J, with 11 bases between the two ends. The CDR3 contains 14 residues. The CDR3 DNA is TGTGCCTGGAGTTTGACAAATTCTAATTCACCCCTCCACTCT. Translated: CAWSLTNSNSPLHS.

The chain has TRBV7-6 and TRBJ2-2, with TRBD2 matching over 13 bases. Unmatched junction bases numbered 2, after V lost 4 bases and J lost 6 bases. CDR3 length: 15 residues. CDR1 and CDR2 from the germline V gene are SGHVS and FNYEAQ. DNA of the CDR3: TGTGCCAGCAGCTCCGGGACTAGCGGGGCCGGGGAGCTGTTTTTT. Translating gives CASSSGTSGAGELFF.